This TCR beta chain stems from a study of siplizumab effects on memory and regulatory T cells. Whole-study findings and limits: Proliferating siplizumab-culture Treg suppressive function went unconfirmed. Naive T cells were seemingly more diverse than memory cells, and major contributions to the alloresponse seemed to be made by them.

This CDR3 is built from 14 residues. J lost 2 bases, V lost 5 bases, and 5 bases had no gene match. The germline V gene has CDR1 MNHNY and CDR2 SVGAGI (reference sequence). Clones were sequenced by immunoSEQ multiplex PCR, and TCRdb holds only the in-frame ones, with some missing. The sample carries approximately 100,000 clones, over 90% recorded once. Comments on this clone: Its antigen is unknown.

The V gene is TRBV6-6, the J gene TRBJ1-2; 7 bases align to TRBD1. Sample: Tregs sorted from blood. This TCR was recovered from a human donor in good health. CDR3 loop: CASSLGQANYGYTF. The CDR3 DNA reads TGTGCCAGCAGTCTAGGACAGGCAAACTATGGCTACACCTTC.